The 27 T cell receptor beta chains below come from one sample, sequenced in a study of blood T cell repertoires in COVID-19. Sequencing used immunoSEQ multiplex PCR; TCRdb keeps in-frame clones, though not all of them. The sample consists of about 250,000 clones, about 89% of them appearing once. Sample: peripheral blood. All receptors come from a woman aged 55-70 years who had recovered from COVID-19.

This clone appeared a single time. The DNA of the CDR3 is TGCAGCGTTCTGATAACAGGGGGGGAGACCCAGTACTTC. It yields the protein CSVLITGGETQYF. This rearrangement joins TRBV29-1 to TRBJ2-5; 8 bases match TRBD1. Trimming took 5 bases from V and 5 from J; bases not matched to a gene: 7. CDR1 SQVTM and CDR2 ANQGSEA come from the germline V gene. CDR3 size: 13 residues.

This rearrangement joins TRBV7-2 to TRBJ2-7, with a weak D call TRBD1 (6 bases). Germline V gene sequence: CDR1 SGHTA, CDR2 FQGNSA. V lost 5 bases, J lost 2 bases, and 13 bases lay in between. This CDR3 contains 14 residues. The CDR3 region is CASSRNRAAYEQYF. The CDR3 DNA is TGTGCCAGCAGCAGGAACAGGGCTGCCTACGAGCAGTACTTC.

This chain joins TRBV28 and TRBJ1-3; possible D gene TRBD1, 5 bases. CDR3 size: 16 residues. From germline, CDR1 is MDHEN and CDR2 SYDVKM. Trimming stripped 3 bases from V and 2 bases from J, with 14 bases between. CDR3 nucleotides: TGTGCCAGCAGTTTGGGGGGGGTGGCGGCTGGAAACACCATATATTTT. Translated: CASSLGGVAAGNTIYF.

The chain has TRBV9 and TRBJ1-4; TRBD1 might be the D (6 bases). The CDR3 sequence is 14 residues long. Deletions cut 6 bases from V and 8 bases from J, with 17 bases between. Per germline, CDR1 SGDLS and CDR2 YYNGEE. The CDR3 spells CASTSGEVREKLFF. In DNA form, the CDR3 reads TGTGCCAGCACGTCAGGGGAAGTTCGGGAAAAACTGTTTTTT.

The J gene is TRBJ2-2, the V gene TRBV7-8, with TRBD1 matching 7 bases. The ends lost 2 bases at V and 4 bases at J; junction bases unmatched: 4. CDR3 length: 15 residues. CDR1 SGHVS and CDR2 FQNEAQ come from the germline V gene. DNA of the CDR3: TGTGCCAGCAGCTTAAGGGACAGCCCCACCGGGGAGCTGTTTTTT. Its translation is CASSLRDSPTGELFF.

The V call is TRBV7-3, the J call TRBJ2-3; 7 positions match TRBD2. J lost 5 bases, V lost 4 bases, and 21 bases had no gene match. The CDR3 spans 19 residues. Looked up from germline, CDR1 is SGHTA and CDR2 is FQGTGA. This CDR3 reads CASSSYLPMGGGAGDTQYF. The CDR3 DNA follows: TGTGCCAGCAGCTCTTACCTCCCTATGGGCGGGGGAGCCGGAGATACGCAGTATTTT.

J is TRBJ2-2 and V is TRBV10-3, with 7 nucleotides matching TRBD2. V lost 4 bases and J lost 3; bases outside the gene matches: 8. The length of the CDR3 is 16 residues. The germline gives CDR1 ENHRY, CDR2 SYGVKD. The DNA of the CDR3 is TGTGCCATCAGTGTCAGGTCCGCGGGGGACACCGGGGAGCTGTTTTTT. Protein product: CAISVRSAGDTGELFF.

The V and J genes are TRBV5-5 and TRBJ1-6, with D perhaps TRBD1 (5 bases). Trimming pared 0 bases from V and 8 bases from J, leaving 6 bases between. Germline-derived CDR1 and CDR2 are SGHKS and YYEKEE (reference sequence). The CDR3 has 13 residues. CDR3 amino acids: CASSLDRYSPLHF. The CDR3 DNA reads as TGTGCCAGCAGCTTGGACAGGTATTCACCCCTCCACTTT.

V gene TRBV10-3 combines with J gene TRBJ2-7; D might be TRBD2 (6 bases). Germline lookup yields CDR1 ENHRY and CDR2 SYGVKD. The CDR3 contains 12 residues. In DNA form, the CDR3 reads TGTGCGGGTGGGGGAGGTCGTCACGAGCAGTACTTC. This translates into CAGGGGRHEQYF.

This chain links TRBV24-1 with TRBJ2-2; TRBD1 matches 7 bases. The CDR3 loop spans 14 amino acids. Germline V gives CDR1 KGHDR, CDR2 SFDVKD. Trimming took 7 bases from V and 6 from J; bases not matched to a gene: 7. The DNA of the CDR3 is TGTGCCACCAGCCACAGGGGCCCAGCCGGGGAGCTGTTTTTT. Its protein product is CATSHRGPAGELFF.

The chain uses TRBV6-5 and TRBJ2-1, with 9 bases fitting TRBD1. Trimming removed 5 bases from V and 8 bases from J; junction bases left unmatched: 7. The V gene's germline CDR1 is MNHEY and CDR2 SVGAGI. This CDR3 contains 14 residues. The CDR3 here is CASSRTGASDEQFF. In DNA, the CDR3 is TGTGCCAGCAGTAGGACAGGGGCAAGCGATGAGCAGTTCTTC.

This clone was found many times. J is TRBJ1-2 and V is TRBV4-3; D possibly corresponds to TRBD1 (6 bases). Looked up from germline, CDR1 is LGHNA and CDR2 is YSLEER. The germline V and J ends were trimmed by 1 base and 7 bases, with 19 bases remaining between them. CDR3 length: 16 amino acids. CDR3 protein: CASSQVIGTRGSGYTF. DNA for the CDR3: TGCGCCAGCAGCCAAGTGATCGGGACACGGGGCTCTGGCTACACCTTC.

On this clone: At one boundary the junction diverges from the germline segment, which might be a read error. This chain connects TRBV7-7 to TRBJ2-5, with a possible D match to TRBD2 (5 bases). The CDR3 loop spans 15 amino acids. Germline CDR1 and CDR2: SSHAT and FNYEAQ (reference sequence). The CDR3 sequence: CASSISGRIQETQYF. CDR3 sequence (DNA): TGTGCTAGCAGCATAAGCGGACGGATCCAAGAGACCCAGTACTTC. Full variable domain (rest looked up from reference TRBV7-7 and TRBJ2-5): GAGVSQSPRYKVTKRGQDVTLRCDPISSHATLYWYQQALGQGPEFLTYFNYEAQPDKSGLPSDRFSAERPEGSISTLTIQRTEQRDSAMYRCASSISGRIQETQYFGPGTRLLVL.

The chain uses TRBV11-2 and TRBJ1-2; D unresolved. The CDR3 is made up of 14 amino acids. V was trimmed by 4 bases and J by 5 bases, leaving 14 bases between them. Looked up from germline, CDR1 is SGHAT and CDR2 is FQNNGV. The CDR3 sequence is CASSSSGILYGYTF. The DNA for the CDR3 is TGTGCCAGCAGCTCCTCAGGCATTCTGTATGGCTACACCTTC.

This chain joins TRBV28 and TRBJ1-1; no clear D gene. Trimming stripped 3 bases from V and 5 bases from J, with 16 bases between. The CDR3 is 15 residues long. The germline V gene has CDR1 MDHEN and CDR2 SYDVKM. DNA for the CDR3: TGTGCCAGCAGTTTTTCTGGCGGCCGAGATACTGAAGCTTTCTTT. This translates into CASSFSGGRDTEAFF.

This rearrangement joins TRBV19 to TRBJ2-6, with D uncertain. Germline V gene data show CDR1 as LNHDA and CDR2 as SQIVND (reference sequence). The V end was cut by 6 bases, the J end by 0 bases, with 3 bases between. The CDR3 extends over 13 amino acids. The CDR3 spells CASSRSGANVLTF. The CDR3 region has the DNA TGTGCCAGTAGCCGCTCTGGGGCCAACGTCCTGACTTTC.

This clone has a single count. The chain uses TRBV5-1 and TRBJ1-4; D gene ambiguous. This CDR3 is built from 13 residues. Germline loops: CDR1 SGHRS, CDR2 YFSETQ. The V gene lost 1 base and the J gene lost 6 bases, with 7 bases spanning the gap. CDR3 amino acids: CASSLTVDEKLFF. The CDR3 DNA sequence: TGCGCCAGCAGCTTGACAGTTGATGAAAAACTGTTTTTT. The full variable domain, rest sourced from reference TRBV5-1 and TRBJ1-4, is KAGVTQTPRYLIKTRGQQVTLSCSPISGHRSVSWYQQTPGQGLQFLFEYFSETQRNKGNFPGRFSGRQFSNSRSEMNVSTLELGDSALYLCASSLTVDEKLFFGSGTQLSVL.

The chain carries TRBV3-1 (or the pseudogene TRBV3-2) and TRBJ1-2; 8 bases align to TRBD1. This CDR3 region has 15 residues. Germline lookup yields CDR1 LGHDT and CDR2 YNNKEL (reference sequence). The V gene end was trimmed by 4 bases and the J gene end by 3 bases; junction bases not matched to a gene: 7. The CDR3 DNA reads TGTGCCAGCAGCCGAGCAGGGGGCGCGTACTATGGCTACACCTTC. This sequence encodes CASSRAGGAYYGYTF.

This clone appeared many times. The chain combines TRBV7-9 with TRBJ2-3; D is possibly TRBD2 (6 bases). Germline CDR1 and CDR2: SEHNR and FQNEAQ (reference sequence). The germline V and J ends were trimmed by 4 bases and 1 base, with 12 bases remaining between them. The CDR3 is 15 residues long. The CDR3: CASSSAGPGTDTQYF. For the CDR3, the DNA is TGTGCCAGCAGCTCCGCGGGACCCGGCACAGATACGCAGTATTTT.

The rearrangement joins TRBV19 to TRBJ2-6; D remains unclear. Deletions cut 4 bases from V and 0 bases from J, with 16 bases between. From germline, CDR1 is LNHDA and CDR2 SQIVND (reference sequence). The CDR3 is made up of 18 amino acids. CDR3 in amino acids: CASSTRVQKGSGANVLTF. CDR3 in DNA: TGTGCCAGTAGTACCCGGGTTCAAAAAGGCTCTGGGGCCAACGTCCTGACTTTC.

This chain uses TRBV5-8 with TRBJ2-3; tentative D call: TRBD2 (6 bases). This CDR3 spans 15 amino acids. V lost 4 bases to trimming and J lost 4 bases, with 16 bases between them. Per germline, CDR1 SGHTS and CDR2 YDEGEE. The CDR3 sequence is CASSTEGRGADTQYF. DNA for the CDR3: TGTGCCAGCAGCACCGAGGGACGCGGGGCAGATACGCAGTATTTT.

The J gene is TRBJ1-4, the V gene TRBV19; D is perhaps TRBD1 (6 bases). Trimming cost V 2 bases and J 11 bases, with 12 bases left between them. Germline CDR1 reads LNHDA; CDR2 reads SQIVND (reference sequence). This CDR3 has 13 amino acids. The CDR3: CASSIPRDTKLFF. CDR3 nucleotide sequence: TGTGCCAGTAGTATACCTCGGGACACCAAACTGTTTTTT.

The V gene is TRBV13, the J gene TRBJ2-1; tentatively, D is TRBD2 (5 bases). With 7 bases removed from V and 5 bases from J, the gap between germline ends came to 21 bases. Per the germline V gene, CDR1 is PRHDT and CDR2 is FYEKMQ (reference sequence). The CDR3 extends over 16 amino acids. CDR3 DNA: TGTGCCAGCACCTTTTTTGCCCGGGGTCCGGACAATGAGCAGTTCTTC. Translation gives CASTFFARGPDNEQFF.

The rearrangement uses TRBV5-1 and TRBJ2-3; 13 nucleotides align to TRBD2. The CDR3 runs 16 residues. Losses at the gene ends were 2 bases for V and 1 base for J; bases not matched to a gene: 1. Germline V gene lookup returns CDR1 SGHRS and CDR2 YFSETQ. Written as DNA, the CDR3 is TGCGCCAGCAGCTTTACTAGCGGGGGGGGCACAGATACGCAGTATTTT. It yields the protein CASSFTSGGGTDTQYF.

This sequence joins TRBV23-1 and TRBJ2-3; no reliable D call. Being an ORF, TRBV23-1 has a function that is uncertain. V was clipped by 7 bases and J by 10 bases, with 18 bases between them. The CDR3 covers 13 residues. The CDR3 nucleotides are TGCGCCAGCATGCCGCCCGAGCCCCAGGCGCAGTATTTT. Protein product: CASMPPEPQAQYF.

The chain couples TRBV6-4 to TRBJ2-2; 8 bases are shared with TRBD1. Per germline, CDR1 MRHNA and CDR2 SNTAGT. Trimming at V came to 3 bases and at J to 3 bases, leaving 6 bases not matched to a gene. CDR3 size: 16 residues. CDR3 residues: CASSDSDRGDTGELFF. As DNA, the CDR3 is TGTGCCAGCAGTGATTCCGACAGGGGTGACACCGGGGAGCTGTTTTTT.

The J gene is TRBJ2-1, the V gene TRBV5-1, with 11 bases lining up with TRBD2. In germline, CDR1 is SGHRS, CDR2 YFSETQ. V dropped 2 bases and J dropped 9; count of bases not matched to a gene: 7. CDR3 length equals 15 residues. The CDR3 loop is CASSFMTSGEVEQFF. Here the CDR3 DNA reads TGCGCCAGCAGCTTTATGACTAGCGGGGAGGTTGAGCAGTTCTTC.